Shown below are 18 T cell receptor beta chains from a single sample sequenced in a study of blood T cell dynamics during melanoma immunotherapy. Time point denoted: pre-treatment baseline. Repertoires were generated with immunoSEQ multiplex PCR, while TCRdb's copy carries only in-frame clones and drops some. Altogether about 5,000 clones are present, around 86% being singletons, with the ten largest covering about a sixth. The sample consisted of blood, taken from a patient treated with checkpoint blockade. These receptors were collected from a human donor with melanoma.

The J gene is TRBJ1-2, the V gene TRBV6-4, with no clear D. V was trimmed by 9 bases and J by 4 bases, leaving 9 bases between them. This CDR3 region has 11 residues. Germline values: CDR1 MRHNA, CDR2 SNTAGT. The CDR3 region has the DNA TGTGCCAGTGGATGTACCTATGGCTACACCTTC. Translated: CASGCTYGYTF.

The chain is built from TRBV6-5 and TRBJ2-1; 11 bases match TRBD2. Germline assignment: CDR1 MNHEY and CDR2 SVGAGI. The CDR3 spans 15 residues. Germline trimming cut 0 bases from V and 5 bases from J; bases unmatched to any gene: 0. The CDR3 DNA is TGTGCCAGCAGTTACTCTAGCGGGAGGGACAATGAGCAGTTCTTC. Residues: CASSYSSGRDNEQFF.

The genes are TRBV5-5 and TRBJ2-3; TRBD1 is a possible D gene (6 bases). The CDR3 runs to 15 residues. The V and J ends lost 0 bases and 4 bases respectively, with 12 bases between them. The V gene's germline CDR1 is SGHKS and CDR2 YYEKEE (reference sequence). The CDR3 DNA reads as TGTGCCAGCAGCTTGGGACCAGGGGCTTCAGATACGCAGTATTTT. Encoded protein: CASSLGPGASDTQYF. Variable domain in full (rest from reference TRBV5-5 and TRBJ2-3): DAGVTQSPTHLIKTRGQQVTLRCSPISGHKSVSWYQQVLGQGPQFIFQYYEKEERGRGNFPDRFSARQFPNYSSELNVNALLLGDSALYLCASSLGPGASDTQYFGPGTRLTVL.

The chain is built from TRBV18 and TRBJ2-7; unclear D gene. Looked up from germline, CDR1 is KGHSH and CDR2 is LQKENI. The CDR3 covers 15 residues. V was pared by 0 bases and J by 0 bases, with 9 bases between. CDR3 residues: CASSPPQTRSYEQYF. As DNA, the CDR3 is TGTGCCAGCTCACCACCACAGACACGCTCCTACGAGCAGTACTTC.

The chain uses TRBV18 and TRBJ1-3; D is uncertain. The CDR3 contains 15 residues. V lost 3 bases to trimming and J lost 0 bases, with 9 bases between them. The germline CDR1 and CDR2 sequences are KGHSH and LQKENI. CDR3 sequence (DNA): TGTGCCAGCTCACCCTCCGGCCCCTCTGGAAACACCATATATTTT. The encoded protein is CASSPSGPSGNTIYF.

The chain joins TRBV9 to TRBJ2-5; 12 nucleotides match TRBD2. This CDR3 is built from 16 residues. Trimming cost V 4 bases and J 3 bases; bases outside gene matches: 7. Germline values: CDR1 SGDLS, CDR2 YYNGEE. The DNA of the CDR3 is TGTGCCAGCAGCCCCTGGGCTAGCGGGGGGGAAGAGACCCAGTACTTC. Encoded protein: CASSPWASGGEETQYF.

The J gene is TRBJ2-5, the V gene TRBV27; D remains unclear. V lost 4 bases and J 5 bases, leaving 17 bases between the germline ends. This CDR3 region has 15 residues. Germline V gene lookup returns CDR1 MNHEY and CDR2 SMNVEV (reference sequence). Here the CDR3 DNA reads TGTGCCAGCAGTTCCCTACGGTCTGAGACGGAGACCCAGTACTTC. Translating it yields CASSSLRSETETQYF.

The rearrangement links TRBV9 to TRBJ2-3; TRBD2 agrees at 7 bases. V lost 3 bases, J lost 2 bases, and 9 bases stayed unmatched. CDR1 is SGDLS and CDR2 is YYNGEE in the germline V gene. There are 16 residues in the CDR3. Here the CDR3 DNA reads TGTGCCAGCAGCGCCAGAAGCGGGATCCTCACAGATACGCAGTATTTT. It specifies CASSARSGILTDTQYF.

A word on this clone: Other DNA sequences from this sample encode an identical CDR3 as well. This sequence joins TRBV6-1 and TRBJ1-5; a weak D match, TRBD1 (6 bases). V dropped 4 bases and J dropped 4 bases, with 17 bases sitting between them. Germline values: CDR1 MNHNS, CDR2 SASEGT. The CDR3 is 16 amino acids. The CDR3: CASSGGGPSLNQPQHF. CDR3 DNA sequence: TGTGCCAGCAGTGGAGGGGGGCCCTCCCTAAATCAGCCCCAGCATTTT.

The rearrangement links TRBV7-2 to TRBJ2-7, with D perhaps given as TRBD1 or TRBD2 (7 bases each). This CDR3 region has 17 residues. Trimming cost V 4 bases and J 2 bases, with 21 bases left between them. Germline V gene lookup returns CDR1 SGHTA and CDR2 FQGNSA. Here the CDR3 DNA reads TGTGCCAGCAGCTCGAGGGGAGGGGGCTTAAGTCCCTACGAGCAGTACTTC. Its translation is CASSSRGGGLSPYEQYF.

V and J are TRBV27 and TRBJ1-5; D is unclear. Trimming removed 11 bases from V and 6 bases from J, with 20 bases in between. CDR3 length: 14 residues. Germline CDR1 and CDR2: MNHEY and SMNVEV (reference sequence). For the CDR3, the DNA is TGTGCCGCATGGGGTTTTTCGAGGTCTCAGCCCCAGCATTTT. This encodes CAAWGFSRSQPQHF.

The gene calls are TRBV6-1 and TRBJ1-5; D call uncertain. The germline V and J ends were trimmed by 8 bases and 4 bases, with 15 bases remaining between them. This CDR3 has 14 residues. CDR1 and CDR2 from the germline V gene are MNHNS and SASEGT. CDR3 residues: CASSTETGNQPQHF. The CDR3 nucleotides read TGTGCCAGCTCGACCGAAACGGGGAATCAGCCCCAGCATTTT.

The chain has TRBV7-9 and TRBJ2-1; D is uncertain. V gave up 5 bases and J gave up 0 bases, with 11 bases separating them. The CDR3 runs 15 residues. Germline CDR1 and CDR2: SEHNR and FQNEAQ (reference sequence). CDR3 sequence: CASSATLSSYNEQFF. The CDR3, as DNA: TGTGCCAGCAGCGCGACGCTAAGCTCCTACAATGAGCAGTTCTTC.

CDR3 protein: CASSASGRAITGELFF. The CDR3 region has the DNA TGTGCCAGCAGCGCTAGCGGGAGGGCTATCACCGGGGAGCTGTTTTTT. The chain carries TRBV11-3 and TRBJ2-2; 12 bases agree with TRBD2. Germline V CDR1 and CDR2: SGHNT, YENEEA. The CDR3 length is 16 residues. The J segment lost 4 bases and the V segment lost 5 bases, leaving 5 bases of the junction unmatched.

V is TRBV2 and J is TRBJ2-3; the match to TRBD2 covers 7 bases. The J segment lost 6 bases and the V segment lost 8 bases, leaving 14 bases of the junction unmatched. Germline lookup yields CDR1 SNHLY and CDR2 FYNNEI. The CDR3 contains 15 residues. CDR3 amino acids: CASSRQMGGGDTQYF. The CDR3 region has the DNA TGTGCCAGCTCACGCCAAATGGGGGGAGGGGATACGCAGTATTTT.

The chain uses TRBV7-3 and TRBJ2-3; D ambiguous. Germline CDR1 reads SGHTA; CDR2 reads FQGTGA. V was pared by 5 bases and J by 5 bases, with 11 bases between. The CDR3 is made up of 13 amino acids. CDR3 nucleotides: TGTGCCAGCAGCCAAGTGCCGGGAGATACGCAGTATTTT. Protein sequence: CASSQVPGDTQYF. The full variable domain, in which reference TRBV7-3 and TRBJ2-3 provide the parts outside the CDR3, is GAGVSQTPSNKVTEKGKYVELRCDPISGHTALYWYRQSLGQGPEFLIYFQGTGAADDSGLPNDRFFAVRPEGSVSTLKIQRTERGDSAVYLCASSQVPGDTQYFGPGTRLTVL.

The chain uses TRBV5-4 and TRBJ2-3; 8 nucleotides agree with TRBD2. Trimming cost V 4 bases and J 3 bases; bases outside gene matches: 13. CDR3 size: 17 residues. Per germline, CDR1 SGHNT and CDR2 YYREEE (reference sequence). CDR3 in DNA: TGTGCCAGCAGCCATAGGAGCGGGAGTCGAGCGACAGATACGCAGTATTTT. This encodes CASSHRSGSRATDTQYF.

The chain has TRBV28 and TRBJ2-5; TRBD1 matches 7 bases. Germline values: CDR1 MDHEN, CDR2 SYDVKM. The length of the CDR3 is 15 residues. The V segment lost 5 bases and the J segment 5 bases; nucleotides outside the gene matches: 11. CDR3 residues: CASSTNRGGSETQYF. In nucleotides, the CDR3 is TGTGCCAGCAGTACAAACAGGGGCGGTTCGGAGACCCAGTACTTC.